This TCR beta chain originates from a study of CD8 T cells in Susac syndrome. Treatment-naive patients with stable or active relapsing-remitting disease were the multiple sclerosis controls. Bulk CD8+ and CD4+ cells came from magnetic negative isolation; CD8+ TEMRA by FACS. The RNA input was roughly 0.45 to 1 ug, and it was reverse transcribed with random hexamers. From the immunoSEQ multiplex PCR reads, TCRdb called clonotypes with MiXCR, one entry per CDR3 protein. The table has 100,000 to 150,000 distinct CDR3 sequences, around 94% seen once. Germline V gene data show CDR1 as KGHDR and CDR2 as SFDVKD. Trimming removed 4 bases from V and 3 bases from J, with 7 bases in between. The CDR3 spans 13 residues.

The sequenced sample was CD4+ T cells from PBMCs. J is TRBJ2-3 and V is TRBV24-1; possible D gene TRBD2, 6 bases. The TCR sequence derives from a human donor with multiple sclerosis. The chain's CDR3 is CATSDLATDTQYF. In DNA, the CDR3 is TGTGCCACCAGTGACCTAGCGACAGATACGCAGTATTTT.